Shown below are 3 T cell receptor beta chains from a single sample sequenced in a study of cytomegalovirus exposure and HLA in healthy donors. In the PCR, 60 Vbeta and 13 Jbeta primers were used. Profiled with immunoSEQ multiplex PCR; TCRdb holds only in-frame clones, not every one. Of 140,000 to 150,000 clones in the sample, over 60% were seen once. Sequencing used PBMCs. Receptors were obtained from a woman aged 18-29 years in good health and CMV-seronegative.

This clone showed up just once. The rearrangement joins TRBV6-5 to TRBJ1-4; possibly TRBD1 for D (5 bases). The CDR3 runs to 13 residues. Trimming pared 5 bases from V and 5 bases from J, leaving 9 bases between. Germline assignment: CDR1 MNHEY and CDR2 SVGAGI. The CDR3 is CASSADRNEKLFF. DNA of the CDR3: TGTGCCAGCAGTGCCGACAGAAATGAAAAACTGTTTTTT.

The chain carries TRBV7-6 and TRBJ2-7, with D tentatively TRBD2 (6 bases). The germline V and J ends were trimmed by 1 base and 3 bases, with 10 bases remaining between them. The germline CDR1 and CDR2 sequences are SGHVS and FNYEAQ. This CDR3 is built from 14 residues. The CDR3 reads CASSLEWTNYEQYF. CDR3 nucleotide sequence: TGTGCCAGCAGCTTAGAATGGACTAACTACGAGCAGTACTTC.

The chain employs TRBV7-2 and TRBJ2-5; tentatively, D is TRBD1 (5 bases). The CDR3 runs 13 residues. V lost 1 base and J lost 10, with 13 bases in between. From germline, CDR1 is SGHTA and CDR2 FQGNSA. The CDR3 nucleotides are TGTGCCAGCAGCTTAGAGGCTCGAGGACACCAGTACTTC. Translating gives CASSLEARGHQYF.